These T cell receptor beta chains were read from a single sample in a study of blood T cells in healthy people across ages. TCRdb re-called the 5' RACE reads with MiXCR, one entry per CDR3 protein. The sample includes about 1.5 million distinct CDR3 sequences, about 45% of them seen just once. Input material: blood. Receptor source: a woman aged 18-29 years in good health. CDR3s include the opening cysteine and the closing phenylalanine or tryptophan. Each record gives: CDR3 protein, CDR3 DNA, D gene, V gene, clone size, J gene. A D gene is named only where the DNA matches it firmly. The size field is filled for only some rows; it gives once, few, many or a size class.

CDR3aa: CASSYSLAKNIQYF
CDR3nt: TGTGCCAGCAGTTACTCTTTAGCCAAAAACATTCAGTACTTC
d_gene: NA
v_gene: TRBV6-6
abundance: few
j_gene: TRBJ2-4

CDR3aa: CASSLGNRTQYF
CDR3nt: TGTGCCAGCAGTTTGGGGAATCGCACGCAGTATTTT
d_gene: NA
v_gene: TRBV12-3/TRBV12-4
abundance: NA
j_gene: TRBJ2-3

CDR3aa: CASSFSPSSYNEQYF
CDR3nt: TGTGCCAGCAGCTTTAGTCCGAGCTCCTACAATGAGCAGTACTTC
d_gene: NA
v_gene: TRBV7-2
abundance: NA
j_gene: TRBJ2-7

CDR3aa: CASSVGGATWYGYTF
CDR3nt: TGTGCCAGCAGCGTAGGAGGAGCGACTTGGTATGGCTACACCTTC
d_gene: NA
v_gene: TRBV9
abundance: few
j_gene: TRBJ1-2

CDR3aa: CASSYAGQDSYEQYF
CDR3nt: TGTGCCAGCAGTTACGCGGGACAGGACTCCTACGAGCAGTACTTC
d_gene: TRBD1
v_gene: TRBV6-5
abundance: few
j_gene: TRBJ2-7

CDR3aa: CARSTEVTDTQYF
CDR3nt: TGTGCCAGGTCTACGGAAGTCACAGATACGCAGTATTTT
d_gene: NA
v_gene: TRBV2
abundance: NA
j_gene: TRBJ2-3

CDR3aa: CSAQRQTLIQETQYF
CDR3nt: TGCAGTGCCCAAAGACAGACGCTAATCCAAGAGACCCAGTACTTC
d_gene: NA
v_gene: TRBV20-1
abundance: NA
j_gene: TRBJ2-5

CDR3aa: CSVEEPGQGSSSSGANVLTF
CDR3nt: TGCAGCGTTGAAGAGCCTGGACAGGGGAGTAGTAGCTCTGGGGCCAACGTCCTGACTTTC
d_gene: TRBD1
v_gene: TRBV29-1
abundance: few
j_gene: TRBJ2-6

CDR3aa: CSVGTGMNTEAFF
CDR3nt: TGCAGCGTTGGGACAGGGATGAACACTGAAGCTTTCTTT
d_gene: TRBD1
v_gene: TRBV29-1
abundance: few
j_gene: TRBJ1-1

CDR3aa: CASSVGAAKNIQYF
CDR3nt: TGTGCCAGCAGCGTAGGAGCTGCCAAAAACATTCAGTACTTC
d_gene: NA
v_gene: TRBV9
abundance: NA
j_gene: TRBJ2-4

CDR3aa: CASSPQVWEETQYF
CDR3nt: TGTGCCAGCAGTCCACAGGTGTGGGAAGAGACCCAGTACTTC
d_gene: NA
v_gene: TRBV28
abundance: NA
j_gene: TRBJ2-5

CDR3aa: CASSQDFPRQGADTQYF
CDR3nt: TGCGCCAGCAGCCAAGATTTCCCGAGACAGGGTGCAGATACGCAGTATTTT
d_gene: TRBD1
v_gene: TRBV4-1
abundance: few
j_gene: TRBJ2-3

CDR3aa: CSARPSAFTPSEAFF
CDR3nt: TGCAGTGCTAGACCCTCTGCCTTCACACCATCTGAAGCTTTCTTT
d_gene: NA
v_gene: TRBV20-1
abundance: NA
j_gene: TRBJ1-1

CDR3aa: CASSPRGRVTEAFF
CDR3nt: TGTGCCAGCAGCCCCAGGGGGCGAGTCACTGAAGCTTTCTTT
d_gene: TRBD1
v_gene: TRBV6-2/TRBV6-3
abundance: few
j_gene: TRBJ1-1

CDR3aa: CASREGTGGPYEQYF
CDR3nt: TGTGCCAGTAGGGAGGGGACAGGGGGCCCCTACGAGCAGTACTTC
d_gene: TRBD1
v_gene: TRBV7-2
abundance: NA
j_gene: TRBJ2-7

CDR3aa: CASSYGAGGLNEQFF
CDR3nt: TGTGCCAGCAGTTACGGGGCAGGCGGTTTGAATGAGCAGTTCTTC
d_gene: NA
v_gene: TRBV6-5
abundance: few
j_gene: TRBJ2-1

CDR3aa: CSVLHGGRGNTIYF
CDR3nt: TGCAGCGTTCTCCATGGGGGGCGCGGAAACACCATATATTTT
d_gene: NA
v_gene: TRBV29-1
abundance: NA
j_gene: TRBJ1-3

CDR3aa: CAISEEGTGLQETQYF
CDR3nt: TGTGCCATCAGTGAGGAAGGGACAGGCCTACAAGAGACCCAGTACTTC
d_gene: TRBD1
v_gene: TRBV10-3
abundance: few
j_gene: TRBJ2-5

CDR3aa: CASSFGTTNEQYF
CDR3nt: TGTGCCAGCAGCTTCGGGACAACCAATGAGCAGTACTTC
d_gene: NA
v_gene: TRBV5-5
abundance: once
j_gene: TRBJ2-5

CDR3aa: CATSDFGTGGGEKLFF
CDR3nt: TGTGCCACCAGTGATTTCGGGACAGGTGGGGGTGAAAAACTGTTTTTT
d_gene: TRBD1
v_gene: TRBV24-1
abundance: once
j_gene: TRBJ1-4

CDR3aa: CASSPTGQNYGYTF
CDR3nt: TGCGCCAGCAGCCCCACGGGACAGAACTATGGCTACACCTTC
d_gene: TRBD1
v_gene: TRBV5-1
abundance: few
j_gene: TRBJ1-2

CDR3aa: CASSLALSGRAGDTQYF
CDR3nt: TGTGCCAGCAGCTTAGCCCTAAGCGGGAGGGCCGGAGATACGCAGTATTTT
d_gene: TRBD2
v_gene: TRBV7-9
abundance: few
j_gene: TRBJ2-3

CDR3aa: CASSELAGSGDTQYF
CDR3nt: TGTGCCAGCTCTGAACTAGCGGGGTCAGGGGATACGCAGTATTTT
d_gene: TRBD2
v_gene: TRBV27
abundance: NA
j_gene: TRBJ2-3

CDR3aa: CASSFRGTSGFTDTQYF
CDR3nt: TGTGCCAGCAGCTTCCGCGGGACTAGCGGGTTCACAGATACGCAGTATTTT
d_gene: TRBD2
v_gene: TRBV11-2
abundance: few
j_gene: TRBJ2-3

CDR3aa: CASSLAGGLQDTQYF
CDR3nt: TGTGCCAGCAGTTTAGCGGGAGGGCTTCAAGATACGCAGTATTTT
d_gene: TRBD2
v_gene: TRBV28
abundance: NA
j_gene: TRBJ2-3

CDR3aa: CASSEAEQALSNQPQHF
CDR3nt: TGTGCCAGCAGTGAAGCGGAACAGGCCCTTAGCAATCAGCCCCAGCATTTT
d_gene: NA
v_gene: TRBV6-1
abundance: once
j_gene: TRBJ1-5

CDR3aa: CASSEALWGFDEQYF
CDR3nt: TGTGCCAGCAGTGAAGCGCTTTGGGGCTTCGACGAGCAGTACTTC
d_gene: NA
v_gene: TRBV2
abundance: few
j_gene: TRBJ2-7

CDR3aa: CAIRRLAGDEETQYF
CDR3nt: TGTGCCATCAGGCGACTAGCGGGAGACGAAGAGACCCAGTACTTC
d_gene: TRBD2
v_gene: TRBV10-3
abundance: few
j_gene: TRBJ2-5

CDR3aa: CASSTGRYNEQFF
CDR3nt: TGTGCCAGCAGCACGGGAAGGTACAATGAGCAGTTCTTC
d_gene: NA
v_gene: TRBV12-3/TRBV12-4
abundance: NA
j_gene: TRBJ2-1

CDR3aa: CANRDEPPSVATNEKLFF
CDR3nt: TGTGCCAATCGGGACGAACCCCCTAGCGTGGCAACTAATGAAAAACTGTTTTTT
d_gene: NA
v_gene: TRBV15
abundance: once
j_gene: TRBJ1-4

CDR3aa: CSARRGQGHTEAFF
CDR3nt: TGCAGTGCTAGGAGGGGACAGGGCCACACTGAGGCTTTCTTT
d_gene: TRBD1
v_gene: TRBV20-1
abundance: NA
j_gene: TRBJ1-1

CDR3aa: CSARGVLYNEQFF
CDR3nt: TGCAGTGCTAGGGGGGTTCTCTACAATGAGCAGTTCTTC
d_gene: NA
v_gene: TRBV20-1
abundance: NA
j_gene: TRBJ2-1

CDR3aa: CASSLTGTGNQPQHF
CDR3nt: TGTGCCAGCAGTCTCACCGGGACAGGAAATCAGCCCCAGCATTTT
d_gene: TRBD1
v_gene: TRBV12-3/TRBV12-4
abundance: few
j_gene: TRBJ1-5

CDR3aa: CASSLEGTLTYTDTQYF
CDR3nt: TGTGCCAGCAGCTTAGAAGGTACCCTAACCTACACAGATACGCAGTATTTT
d_gene: NA
v_gene: TRBV7-6
abundance: NA
j_gene: TRBJ2-3

CDR3aa: CASSIRGSSYNEQFF
CDR3nt: TGTGCCAGCAGTATCAGGGGAAGCTCCTACAATGAGCAGTTCTTC
d_gene: NA
v_gene: TRBV6-2/TRBV6-3
abundance: NA
j_gene: TRBJ2-1

CDR3aa: CASMPGRPNTEAFF
CDR3nt: TGTGCCAGCATGCCGGGACGGCCCAACACTGAAGCTTTCTTT
d_gene: NA
v_gene: TRBV6-5
abundance: few
j_gene: TRBJ1-1

CDR3aa: CASSLSLARTDTQYF
CDR3nt: TGTGCCAGCAGTTTAAGTCTAGCTCGAACAGATACGCAGTATTTT
d_gene: NA
v_gene: TRBV12-3/TRBV12-4
abundance: NA
j_gene: TRBJ2-3

CDR3aa: CASSHDIGRSTYEQYF
CDR3nt: TGTGCCAGCAGCCATGATATAGGCAGATCTACCTACGAGCAGTACTTC
d_gene: NA
v_gene: TRBV4-2
abundance: NA
j_gene: TRBJ2-7

CDR3aa: CASSPAKTGTQYF
CDR3nt: TGTGCCAGCAGCCCAGCGAAGACAGGGACCCAGTACTTC
d_gene: NA
v_gene: TRBV13
abundance: few
j_gene: TRBJ2-5

CDR3aa: CSVVRMNTEAFF
CDR3nt: TGCAGCGTTGTGCGAATGAACACTGAAGCTTTCTTT
d_gene: NA
v_gene: TRBV29-1
abundance: NA
j_gene: TRBJ1-1

CDR3aa: CASSLDRAGNILNEQFF
CDR3nt: TGTGCCAGCAGCTTAGATCGAGCTGGCAATATCCTCAATGAGCAGTTCTTC
d_gene: NA
v_gene: TRBV11-2
abundance: NA
j_gene: TRBJ2-1

CDR3aa: CASSKGLRDRETQYF
CDR3nt: TGTGCCAGCAGCAAAGGACTGAGAGACAGGGAGACCCAGTACTTC
d_gene: NA
v_gene: TRBV21-1
abundance: NA
j_gene: TRBJ2-5

CDR3aa: CSASPLAGFTDTQYF
CDR3nt: TGCAGTGCTAGCCCCCTAGCGGGGTTCACAGATACGCAGTATTTT
d_gene: TRBD2
v_gene: TRBV20-1
abundance: NA
j_gene: TRBJ2-3

CDR3aa: CASRPQGRGHYGYTF
CDR3nt: TGTGCCAGTAGGCCACAGGGGAGGGGACACTATGGCTACACCTTC
d_gene: TRBD1
v_gene: TRBV19
abundance: few
j_gene: TRBJ1-2

CDR3aa: CSVSPRGYANTGELFF
CDR3nt: TGCAGCGTGTCCCCCCGGGGTTACGCGAACACCGGGGAGCTGTTTTTT
d_gene: NA
v_gene: TRBV29-1
abundance: few
j_gene: TRBJ2-2

CDR3aa: CATSDAGGGLSYNEQFF
CDR3nt: TGTGCCACCAGTGATGCCGGAGGGGGCCTGTCCTACAATGAGCAGTTCTTC
d_gene: NA
v_gene: TRBV24-1
abundance: few
j_gene: TRBJ2-1

CDR3aa: CATEGGRVSYGYTF
CDR3nt: TGTGCCACCGAGGGGGGACGCGTAAGCTATGGCTACACCTTC
d_gene: NA
v_gene: TRBV10-3
abundance: NA
j_gene: TRBJ1-2

CDR3aa: CASRSTSGPSYEQYF
CDR3nt: TGTGCCAGCAGGTCGACTAGCGGGCCCTCCTACGAGCAGTACTTC
d_gene: TRBD2
v_gene: TRBV14
abundance: few
j_gene: TRBJ2-7